What follows are 24 T cell receptor beta chains derived from one specimen sequenced in a study of cytomegalovirus exposure and HLA in healthy donors. Researchers ran the PCR with 60 Vbeta and 13 Jbeta primers. Repertoires were generated with immunoSEQ multiplex PCR, while TCRdb's copy carries only in-frame clones and drops some. This sample carries roughly 160,000 clones, around 79% of them seen once, and the ten largest clones take over 12%. Sequenced sample: PBMCs. These receptors all come from a man between 45 and 60 years old in good health and CMV-seropositive.

The chain employs TRBV19 and TRBJ2-3; a weak D match, TRBD2 (6 bases). The V end lost 5 bases, the J end lost 4 bases, and 16 bases lay between the germline ends. CDR1 is LNHDA and CDR2 is SQIVND in the germline V gene (reference sequence). The CDR3 runs to 15 residues. The CDR3 spells CASSYGGTYSDTQYF. The CDR3 DNA reads TGTGCCAGTAGTTATGGGGGGACGTACTCAGATACGCAGTATTTT. Using reference TRBV19 and TRBJ2-3 for the parts outside the CDR3, the full variable domain is DGGITQSPKYLFRKEGQNVTLSCEQNLNHDAMYWYRQDPGQGLRLIYYSQIVNDFQKGDIAEGYSVSREKKESFPLTVTSAQKNPTAFYLCASSYGGTYSDTQYFGPGTRLTVL.

In its sample, this clone was seen a few times. The genes are TRBV30 and TRBJ1-2; D call uncertain. The V gene lost 3 bases and the J gene lost 6 bases, with 29 bases spanning the gap. This CDR3 comprises 18 residues. The germline gives CDR1 GTSNPN, CDR2 SVGIG (reference sequence). CDR3 sequence (DNA): TGTGCCTGGAGCCCCCGCCGGGCTCCCTTAAATTCGAGGGATGGCTACACCTTC. Translation: CAWSPRRAPLNSRDGYTF.

V and J are TRBV27 and TRBJ2-2; 13 bases align to TRBD2. J gave up 1 base and V 7 bases, and 9 bases lay outside the gene matches. The CDR3 spans 18 residues. Germline values: CDR1 MNHEY, CDR2 SMNVEV (reference sequence). In nucleotides, the CDR3 is TGTGCCAGCACTAAAAAGAGGACTAGCGGGGGGAACACCGGGGAGCTGTTTTTT. Protein product: CASTKKRTSGGNTGELFF.

This chain uses TRBV27 with TRBJ2-1; 9 nucleotides align to TRBD1. This CDR3 is 15 amino acids long. J lost 6 bases, V lost 6 bases, and 9 bases had no gene match. The germline gives CDR1 MNHEY, CDR2 SMNVEV (reference sequence). The CDR3, as DNA: TGTGCCAGCAGCCCTCTCGGGACAGGGACCAATGAGCAGTTCTTC. Its translation: CASSPLGTGTNEQFF.

The chain joins TRBV29-1 to TRBJ1-2; D call uncertain. Trimming removed 7 bases at V and 2 bases at J, with 8 bases between. This CDR3 is 11 amino acids long. Germline lookup yields CDR1 SQVTM and CDR2 ANQGSEA. The CDR3 DNA follows: TGCAGCGCGGGAGGCAACTATGGCTACACCTTC. This gives the protein CSAGGNYGYTF.

The rearrangement links TRBV18 to TRBJ1-2, with 7 positions matching TRBD1. Germline CDR1 is KGHSH and CDR2 is LQKENI. This CDR3 has 14 amino acids. With V trimmed by 5 bases and J by 7 bases, 10 bases remained unmatched. Written as DNA, the CDR3 is TGTGCCAGCTCAACAGGGGAGGCCTTAAGTGGCTACACCTTC. Protein product: CASSTGEALSGYTF.

This clone was seen a handful of times. The chain recombines TRBV6-5 with TRBJ2-5; 7 nucleotides match TRBD1. The germline CDR1 and CDR2 sequences are MNHEY and SVGAGI. The junction had 1 base not matched to a gene; V was cut back by 5 bases and J by 1 base. CDR3 size: 13 residues. CDR3 bases: TGTGCCAGCAGTAACAGGGGCCAAGAGACCCAGTACTTC. Translated, it gives CASSNRGQETQYF.

The chain links TRBV30 to TRBJ2-7; 7 nucleotides match TRBD1. V lost 6 bases, J lost 3 bases, and 11 bases stayed unmatched. Germline V gives CDR1 GTSNPN, CDR2 SVGIG (reference sequence). The CDR3 is 14 amino acids. Here the CDR3 reads CACPRDSKGYEQYF. CDR3 in DNA: TGTGCCTGTCCCAGGGACAGCAAAGGCTACGAGCAGTACTTC.

CDR3 bases: TGTGCCAGCTCATCGGACAGGGGCTACGAGCAGTACGTC. Encoded protein: CASSSDRGYEQYV. The chain has TRBV18 and TRBJ2-7; 9 nucleotides match TRBD1. CDR1 and CDR2 from the germline V gene are KGHSH and LQKENI. The CDR3 totals 13 residues. V gave up 5 bases and J gave up 3 bases; unmatched junction bases: 2.

This clone was seen more than once but under ten times. The chain has TRBV10-3 and TRBJ1-3; no definite D call. The CDR3 is 13 amino acids. Deletions cut 8 bases from V and 0 bases from J, with 8 bases between. Germline CDR1 reads ENHRY; CDR2 reads SYGVKD. CDR3 nucleotide sequence: TGTGCCATCTCAGCGAGCTCTGGAAACACCATATATTTT. Translation: CAISASSGNTIYF.

This chain connects TRBV4-1 to TRBJ1-2; tentative D call: TRBD1 (6 bases). The CDR3 contains 15 residues. Trimming removed 3 bases at V and 8 bases at J, with 19 bases between. Germline assignment: CDR1 MGHRA and CDR2 YSYEKL. CDR3 coding DNA: TGCGCCAGCAGCCACCCACAGGGTGGGGTTAGGGGCTACACCTTC. Translation: CASSHPQGGVRGYTF.

The chain uses TRBV28 and TRBJ1-2; D is perhaps TRBD1 (6 bases). The V end lost 6 bases, the J end lost 5 bases, and 19 bases lay between the germline ends. The CDR3 spans 15 residues. Germline CDR1 MDHEN, CDR2 SYDVKM. CDR3 sequence: CASSLGGAGGYGYTF. CDR3 DNA sequence: TGTGCCAGCAGCCTGGGGGGGGCGGGAGGATATGGCTACACCTTC.

The chain couples TRBV10-3 to TRBJ1-4; the D is unclear. CDR3 length: 16 amino acids. The ends were cut back, 0 bases at V and 0 bases at J, with 8 bases in the middle. CDR1 is ENHRY and CDR2 is SYGVKD in the germline V gene. CDR3 sequence reads: CAISESNTPTNEKLFF. The CDR3 DNA sequence: TGTGCCATCAGTGAGTCAAACACCCCAACTAATGAAAAACTGTTTTTT.

The chain is built from TRBV2 and TRBJ2-7; 8 bases map to TRBD1. The CDR3 is 16 residues long. The V gene end was trimmed by 2 bases and the J gene end by 9 bases; junction bases not matched to a gene: 15. CDR1 and CDR2 from the germline V gene are SNHLY and FYNNEI. CDR3 sequence: CASSELQGATKMMQYV. Here the CDR3 DNA reads TGTGCCAGCAGTGAACTGCAGGGGGCGACGAAAATGATGCAGTACGTC.

V is TRBV6-6 and J is TRBJ1-2; no clear D gene. This CDR3 has 11 residues. The germline CDR1 and CDR2 sequences are MNHNY and SVGAGI (reference sequence). V was shortened by 5 bases and J by 8 bases, with 9 bases between the two germline ends. This chain's CDR3 is CASSTGGGYTF. Here the CDR3 DNA reads TGTGCCAGCAGTACGGGTGGCGGCTACACCTTC.

The chain uses TRBV28 and TRBJ1-4; D may be TRBD1 (5 bases). Trimming left V 6 bases short and J 8 bases short, with 10 bases between. Germline V lookup: CDR1 MDHEN, CDR2 SYDVKM. The CDR3 length is 12 residues. The CDR3 nucleotides read TGTGCCAGCAGGGGGGGGGTCGAAAAACTGTTTTTT. This codes for CASRGGVEKLFF.

The chain joins TRBV27 to TRBJ2-3; weak D call: TRBD1 (6 bases). Germline CDR1 reads MNHEY; CDR2 reads SMNVEV (reference sequence). The CDR3 has 16 amino acids. V dropped 7 bases and J dropped 4 bases, with 21 bases sitting between them. The CDR3 here is CASTYTGSLGADTQYF. CDR3 bases: TGTGCCAGCACCTATACAGGGTCTCTCGGGGCAGATACGCAGTATTTT.

The chain is built from TRBV6-1 and TRBJ2-5; weak D call: TRBD2 (5 bases). The CDR3 is 13 amino acids. Germline CDR1 MNHNS, CDR2 SASEGT. The germline V and J ends were trimmed by 6 bases and 0 bases, with 8 bases remaining between them. The CDR3 is CASRWTDQETQYF. The CDR3 DNA reads TGTGCCAGCAGGTGGACTGACCAAGAGACCCAGTACTTC.

This clone has a single count. The chain uses TRBV5-4 and TRBJ1-1; tentative D call: TRBD1 (6 bases). The germline V gene has CDR1 SGHNT and CDR2 YYREEE (reference sequence). V was shortened by 2 bases and J by 3 bases, with 11 bases between the two germline ends. The CDR3 consists of 14 residues. The CDR3 reads CASSLNRAHTEAFF. The CDR3 nucleotides read TGTGCCAGCAGCTTAAACAGGGCCCACACTGAAGCTTTCTTT.

The chain joins TRBV7-8 to TRBJ1-1; 8 nucleotides line up with TRBD1. CDR3 length: 16 amino acids. The trim removed 5 bases at V and 0 bases at J, leaving 8 bases unmatched. Germline V lookup: CDR1 SGHVS, CDR2 FQNEAQ. The CDR3 spells CASSPRDRSMNTEAFF. DNA for the CDR3: TGTGCCAGCAGCCCTAGGGACAGGAGCATGAACACTGAAGCTTTCTTT. Supplemented by reference TRBV7-8 and TRBJ1-1, the full variable domain reads GAGVSQSPRYKVAKRGQDVALRCDPISGHVSLFWYQQALGQGPEFLTYFQNEAQLDKSGLPSDRFFAERPEGSVSTLKIQRTQQEDSAVYLCASSPRDRSMNTEAFFGQGTRLTVV.

The chain employs TRBV6-1 and TRBJ1-5, with TRBD1 matching 9 bases. V dropped 5 bases and J dropped 6; count of bases not matched to a gene: 5. The CDR3 covers 14 residues. CDR1 MNHNS and CDR2 SASEGT come from the germline V gene. The CDR3 DNA is TGTGCCAGCAGTACCGGACAGGGGACTCAGCCCCAGCATTTT. Translated: CASSTGQGTQPQHF.

The gene calls are TRBV21-1 and TRBJ2-7; TRBD1 reflects the table's D call only, with no check against the DNA. TRBV21-1 is flagged as a pseudogene. CDR3 length: 16 residues. The CDR3 coding sequence is TGTGCCAGCAGTCCTGGGGACAGGGAAATTTCCTACGAGCAGTACGTC. It specifies CASSPGDREISYEQYV.

This clone was seen a few times. The V gene is TRBV5-4, the J gene TRBJ2-2; a weak D match, TRBD1 (5 bases). The V end lost 1 base, the J end lost 6 bases, and 13 bases lay between the germline ends. The germline gives CDR1 SGHNT, CDR2 YYREEE (reference sequence). The CDR3 consists of 15 residues. This CDR3 reads CASSLTDRVAGELFF. CDR3 nucleotides: TGTGCCAGCAGCTTGACCGACAGAGTGGCCGGGGAGCTGTTTTTT.

V is TRBV5-4 and J is TRBJ1-1; TRBD1 matches 7 bases. Germline assignment: CDR1 SGHNT and CDR2 YYREEE (reference sequence). This CDR3 is 14 amino acids long. The V and J ends lost 0 bases and 7 bases, in that order; junction bases with no gene match: 6. CDR3 amino acids: CASSLEGAVIEAFF. CDR3 nucleotide sequence: TGTGCCAGCAGCTTGGAGGGGGCGGTAATTGAAGCTTTCTTT. The whole variable domain, remainder taken from reference TRBV5-4 and TRBJ1-1, is ETGVTQSPTHLIKTRGQQVTLRCSSQSGHNTVSWYQQALGQGPQFIFQYYREEENGRGNFPPRFSGLQFPNYSSELNVNALELDDSALYLCASSLEGAVIEAFFGQGTRLTVV.